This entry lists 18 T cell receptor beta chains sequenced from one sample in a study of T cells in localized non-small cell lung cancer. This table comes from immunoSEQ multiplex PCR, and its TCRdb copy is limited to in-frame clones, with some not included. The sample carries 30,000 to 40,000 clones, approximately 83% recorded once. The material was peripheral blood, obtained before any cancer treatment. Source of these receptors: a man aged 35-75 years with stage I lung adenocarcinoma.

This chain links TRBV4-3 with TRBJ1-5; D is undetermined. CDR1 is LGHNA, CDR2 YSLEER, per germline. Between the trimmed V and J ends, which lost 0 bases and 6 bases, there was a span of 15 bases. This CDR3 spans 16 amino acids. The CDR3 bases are TGCGCCAGCAGCCAAGATTTGGAGATTCTTGGTCAGCCCCAGCATTTT. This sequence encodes CASSQDLEILGQPQHF.

DNA of the CDR3: TGTGCCAGCAGCGTAGAAACGGGGACAGGAGAGACCCAGTACTTC. This sequence encodes CASSVETGTGETQYF. This chain uses TRBV9 with TRBJ2-5; 8 positions match TRBD1. Losses at the gene ends were 0 bases for V and 4 bases for J; bases not matched to a gene: 5. The CDR3 extends over 15 amino acids. CDR1 and CDR2 from the germline V gene are SGDLS and YYNGEE.

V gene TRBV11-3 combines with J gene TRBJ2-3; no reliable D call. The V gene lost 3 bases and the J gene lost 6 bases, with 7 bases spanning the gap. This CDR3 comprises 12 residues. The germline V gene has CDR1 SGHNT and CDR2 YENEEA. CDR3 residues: CASSLHQDTQYF. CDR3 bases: TGTGCCAGCAGCTTGCACCAGGATACGCAGTATTTT.

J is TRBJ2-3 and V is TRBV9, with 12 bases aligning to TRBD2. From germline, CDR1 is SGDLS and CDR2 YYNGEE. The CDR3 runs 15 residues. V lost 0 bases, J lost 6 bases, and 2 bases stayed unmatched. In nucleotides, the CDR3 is TGTGCCAGCAGCGTAGTAGGGACTAGCGGGGATACGCAGTATTTT. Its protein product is CASSVVGTSGDTQYF.

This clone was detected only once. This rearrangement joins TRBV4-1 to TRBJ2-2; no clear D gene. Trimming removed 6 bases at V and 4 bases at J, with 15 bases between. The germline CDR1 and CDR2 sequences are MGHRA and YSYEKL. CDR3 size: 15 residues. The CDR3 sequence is CASRDGVLGTGELFF. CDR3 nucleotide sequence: TGCGCCAGCAGGGATGGGGTGTTGGGCACCGGGGAGCTGTTTTTT.

For the CDR3, the DNA is TGTGCCAGCAGCCATGACCGTTGGGACAGGGCTGAAGCTTTCTTT. It codes for CASSHDRWDRAEAFF. The genes are TRBV14 and TRBJ1-1, with 9 nucleotides matching TRBD1. This CDR3 comprises 15 residues. The junction had 8 bases not matched to a gene; V was cut back by 3 bases and J by 6 bases. Germline V gene lookup returns CDR1 SGHDN and CDR2 FVKESK.

This chain's CDR3 is CASSLSGAGNTIYF. CDR3 DNA: TGTGCCAGCAGTTTAAGTGGTGCGGGAAACACCATATATTTT. J is TRBJ1-3 and V is TRBV27; D unresolved. The CDR3 runs to 14 residues. CDR1 and CDR2 (germline): MNHEY, SMNVEV (reference sequence). Trimming pared 2 bases from V and 4 bases from J, leaving 9 bases between.

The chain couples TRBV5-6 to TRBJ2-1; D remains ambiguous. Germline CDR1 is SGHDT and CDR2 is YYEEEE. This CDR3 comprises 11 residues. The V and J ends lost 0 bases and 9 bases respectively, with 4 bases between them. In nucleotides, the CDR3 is TGTGCCAGCAGCTTGGCGGGTGAGCAGTTCTTC. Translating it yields CASSLAGEQFF.

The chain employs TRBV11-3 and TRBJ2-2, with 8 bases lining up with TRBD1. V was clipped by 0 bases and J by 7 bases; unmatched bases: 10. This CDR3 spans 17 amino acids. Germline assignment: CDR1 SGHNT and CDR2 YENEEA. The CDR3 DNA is TGTGCCAGCAGCTTAGAAGACAGGGGCGTGAGATACGGGGAGCTGTTTTTT. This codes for CASSLEDRGVRYGELFF. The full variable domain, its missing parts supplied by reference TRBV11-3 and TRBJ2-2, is EAGVVQSPRYKIIEKKQPVAFWCNPISGHNTLYWYLQNLGQGPELLIRYENEEAVDDSQLPKDRFSAERLKGVDSTLKIQPAELGDSAVYLCASSLEDRGVRYGELFFGEGSRLTVL.

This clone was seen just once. The chain's CDR3 is CASSYPGTGGNYEQYF. The CDR3 coding sequence is TGTGCCAGCAGTTACCCCGGGACAGGGGGCAACTACGAGCAGTACTTC. The V gene is TRBV6-5, the J gene TRBJ2-7, with 12 positions matching TRBD1. CDR1 and CDR2 (germline): MNHEY, SVGAGI. Trimming at V came to 2 bases and at J to 3 bases, leaving 5 bases not matched to a gene. CDR3 length equals 16 residues.

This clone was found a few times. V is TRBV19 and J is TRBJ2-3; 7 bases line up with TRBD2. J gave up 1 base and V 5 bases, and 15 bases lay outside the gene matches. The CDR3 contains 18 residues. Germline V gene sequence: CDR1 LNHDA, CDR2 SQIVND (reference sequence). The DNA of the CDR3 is TGTGCCAGTAGTCCACACACACCGCGGGAGAGGGGCACAGATACGCAGTATTTT. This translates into CASSPHTPRERGTDTQYF.

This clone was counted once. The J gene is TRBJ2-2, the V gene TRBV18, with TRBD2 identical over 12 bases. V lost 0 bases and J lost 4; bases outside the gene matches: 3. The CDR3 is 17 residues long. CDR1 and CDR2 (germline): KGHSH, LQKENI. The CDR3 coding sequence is TGTGCCAGCTCACCACCGACTAGCGGGAGTTTCACCGGGGAGCTGTTTTTT. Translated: CASSPPTSGSFTGELFF.

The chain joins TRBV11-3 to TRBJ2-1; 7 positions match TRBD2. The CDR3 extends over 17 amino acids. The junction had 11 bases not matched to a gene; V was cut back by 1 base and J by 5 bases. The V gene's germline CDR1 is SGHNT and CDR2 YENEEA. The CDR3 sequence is CASSLAHGGGRDNEQFF. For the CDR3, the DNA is TGTGCCAGCAGCTTAGCCCATGGGGGAGGGCGGGACAATGAGCAGTTCTTC.

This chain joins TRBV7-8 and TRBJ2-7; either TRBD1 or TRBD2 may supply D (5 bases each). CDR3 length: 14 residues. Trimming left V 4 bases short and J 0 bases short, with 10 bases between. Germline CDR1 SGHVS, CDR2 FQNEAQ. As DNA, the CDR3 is TGTGCCAGCAGCTCGGGGACGGACTCCTACGAGCAGTACTTC. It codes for CASSSGTDSYEQYF.

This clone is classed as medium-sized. The CDR3 coding sequence is TGTGCCAGCAGCTTCGGGACAGGTCGGGTCACAGATACGCAGTATTTT. Translated: CASSFGTGRVTDTQYF. The chain has TRBV5-8 and TRBJ2-3; TRBD1 agrees at 8 bases. The V gene end was trimmed by 2 bases and the J gene end by 2 bases; junction bases not matched to a gene: 7. The germline V gene encodes CDR1 SGHTS and CDR2 YDEGEE. The CDR3 sequence is 16 residues long.

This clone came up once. The CDR3 coding sequence is TGTGCCAGTAGTATACAGGGGAGGAGGACAGAGACCCAGTACTTC. This sequence encodes CASSIQGRRTETQYF. The rearrangement uses TRBV19 and TRBJ2-5; D tentatively fits TRBD1 or TRBD2 (6 bases each). The CDR3 length is 15 residues. Trimming cost V 2 bases and J 4 bases, with 14 bases left between them. Germline values: CDR1 LNHDA, CDR2 SQIVND (reference sequence). Based on the CDR3 plus reference TRBV19 and TRBJ2-5, the full variable domain is DGGITQSPKYLFRKEGQNVTLSCEQNLNHDAMYWYRQDPGQGLRLIYYSQIVNDFQKGDIAEGYSVSREKKESFPLTVTSAQKNPTAFYLCASSIQGRRTETQYFGPGTRLLVL.

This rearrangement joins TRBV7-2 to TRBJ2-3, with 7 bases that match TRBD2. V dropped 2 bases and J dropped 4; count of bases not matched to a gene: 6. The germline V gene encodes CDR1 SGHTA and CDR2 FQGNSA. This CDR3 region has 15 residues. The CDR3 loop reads CASSLLGLVADTQYF. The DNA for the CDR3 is TGTGCCAGCAGCTTATTAGGACTAGTGGCAGATACGCAGTATTTT.

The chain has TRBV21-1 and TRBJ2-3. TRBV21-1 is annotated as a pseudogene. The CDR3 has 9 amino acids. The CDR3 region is CASTDTQYF. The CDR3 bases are TGTGCCAGCACAGATACGCAGTATTTT.